The 5 T cell receptor beta chains reported below all come from one sample, sequenced in a study of T cells in Graves' hyperthyroidism and ophthalmopathy. Researchers amplified the TCR beta CDR3 regions from RNA transcripts. RT-PCR in the first round (using the HTBI primer set) targeted the TCR CDR3. A single record per CDR3 protein comes from TCRdb applying MiXCR to the multiplex PCR reads. In the table there are fewer than 550,000 distinct CDR3 sequences, 15% to 19% of which are singletons. Sequencing used blood. These receptors were obtained from a woman in her late teens or twenties with Graves' hyperthyroidism.

This clonotype was recorded many times. This sequence joins TRBV2 and TRBJ2-1; D is ambiguous. Germline CDR1 reads SNHLY; CDR2 reads FYNNEI. Trimming pared 6 bases from V and 0 bases from J, leaving 9 bases between. CDR3 size: 14 residues. The CDR3 sequence: CASSGPSSYNEQFF. The CDR3 DNA follows: TGTGCCAGCAGCGGGCCCAGCTCCTACAATGAGCAGTTCTTC.

Ten or more counts support this clonotype. The V and J genes are TRBV7-2 and TRBJ2-1, with a tentative D call TRBD2 (6 bases). Germline V gene data show CDR1 as SGHTA and CDR2 as FQGNSA. The CDR3 extends over 15 amino acids. V was trimmed by 7 bases and J by 3 bases, leaving 16 bases between them. This chain's CDR3 is CASTSPSANYNEQFF. CDR3 sequence (DNA): TGTGCCAGCACCTCACCTAGCGCAAACTACAATGAGCAGTTCTTC.

This clonotype was seen at least ten times. V and J are TRBV7-2 and TRBJ1-5, with D maybe TRBD1 (5 bases). This CDR3 is 19 amino acids long. The germline V gene encodes CDR1 SGHTA and CDR2 FQGNSA. V was trimmed by 3 bases and J by 5 bases, leaving 26 bases between them. The CDR3 nucleotides read TGTGCCAGCAGCTTGTACGGGCACCGCGTTTGGGGACGTTATCAGCCCCAGCATTTT. The encoded protein is CASSLYGHRVWGRYQPQHF. Filled out from reference TRBV7-2 and TRBJ1-5, the complete variable domain reads GAGVSQSPSNKVTEKGKDVELRCDPISGHTALYWYRQSLGQGLEFLIYFQGNSAPDKSGLPSDRFSAERTGGSVSTLTIQRTQQEDSAVYLCASSLYGHRVWGRYQPQHFGDGTRLSIL.

V usage is TRBV4-1 and J usage is TRBJ2-5; TRBD2 might be the D (6 bases). CDR1 and CDR2 (germline): MGHRA, YSYEKL. The CDR3 is 13 amino acids. Trimming stripped 0 bases from V and 7 bases from J, with 9 bases between. The DNA of the CDR3 is TGCGCCAGCAGCCAAGACTCAGCGGGGACCCAGTACTTC. This gives the protein CASSQDSAGTQYF.

This clonotype was seen ten or more times. The chain joins TRBV18 to TRBJ1-1; D is unresolved. With 3 bases removed from V and 2 bases from J, the gap between germline ends came to 10 bases. The CDR3 length is 14 residues. Germline V lookup: CDR1 KGHSH, CDR2 LQKENI. The CDR3 spells CASSPGSYNTEAFF. The CDR3 DNA reads as TGTGCCAGCTCACCCGGGTCTTACAACACTGAAGCTTTCTTT.